Listed below are T cell receptor beta chains from one sample, sequenced in a study of blood T cell repertoires in COVID-19. Sequencing used immunoSEQ multiplex PCR; TCRdb keeps in-frame clones, though not all of them. The repertoire consists of about 89,000 clones, with approximately 79% occurring once and the leading ten covering 13% to 15%. The sequenced sample was peripheral blood. The source of these receptors is a woman at least 80 years old with acute or convalescent COVID-19. Each CDR3 is given with its conserved first and last residue.

>TRBV19
CASIKGDMNTEAFF
>TRBV5-1
CASSLQGSTEAFF
>TRBV5-1
CASSLDRSNYGYTF
>TRBV5-1
CASSVQGFSTDTQYF
>TRBV5-1
CASSTGLAGGHEQYF
>TRBV9
CASSVGAGESQPQHF
>TRBV11-1
CASSANRVNTEAFF
>TRBV7-6
CASSLGRGGRAGELFF
>TRBV24-1
CATSDSGNQPQHF
>TRBV7-7
CASSLTKSYNEQFF
>TRBV6-5
CASSYSRSVMEKLFF
>TRBV6-1
CASSEEASRFFQETQYF
>TRBV9
CASSRRGRGVQETQYF
>TRBV19
CASSIGSAGEYEQYF
>TRBV28
CASSSSYTDTQYF
>TRBV14
CASSSTGTTDTQYF
>TRBV28
CASRQDRASSYEQYF
>TRBV18
CASSLGTSGSYNEQFF